Below are 5 T cell receptor beta chains sequenced from a single sample in a study of PD-1 blockade in classical Hodgkin lymphoma. Some clones are missing from TCRdb's copy, which holds only in-frame ones; the method was immunoSEQ multiplex PCR. The sample lists about 17,000 clones; 78% were seen once. Time point here: cycle 4 day 1 (C4D1), after five to seven weeks of nivolumab. Each patient's relapse followed autologous stem cell transplantation, and brentuximab vedotin exposure varied. CD4+ T cells were purified from thawed PBMCs by magnetic negative selection. Source: CD4+ T cells from blood, taken before the fourth cycle of nivolumab. Receptors originate from a human donor with classical Hodgkin lymphoma.

The rearrangement joins TRBV28 to TRBJ2-7; tentatively, D is TRBD1 or TRBD2 (5 bases each). V dropped 6 bases and J dropped 4 bases, with 7 bases sitting between them. The CDR3 is made up of 11 amino acids. Germline V gives CDR1 MDHEN, CDR2 SYDVKM. As DNA, the CDR3 is TGTGCCAGCAGCGGGACGTACGAGCAGTACTTC. Residues: CASSGTYEQYF.

This clone was observed once. The chain recombines TRBV6-1 with TRBJ1-2; 9 nucleotides align to TRBD1. V lost 7 bases, J lost 5 bases, and 11 bases stayed unmatched. This CDR3 is 15 amino acids long. The germline V gene has CDR1 MNHNS and CDR2 SASEGT. CDR3 sequence (DNA): TGTGCCAGCATGAGGACAGGGGCCAACAGTTATGGCTACACCTTC. Protein: CASMRTGANSYGYTF.

The rearrangement joins TRBV15 to TRBJ1-4, with D tentatively TRBD1 (5 bases). Germline V gene data show CDR1 as LNHNV and CDR2 as YYDKDF (reference sequence). The CDR3 sequence is 14 residues long. Deletions cut 0 bases from V and 8 bases from J, with 10 bases between. CDR3 DNA: TGTGCCACCAGCAGAGAAGCAGGGAGGGAAAAACTGTTTTTT. Protein: CATSREAGREKLFF.

V is TRBV6-5 and J is TRBJ2-1; a possible D gene is TRBD1 (5 bases). The germline V gene encodes CDR1 MNHEY and CDR2 SVGAGI. With 2 bases removed from V and 0 bases from J, the gap between germline ends came to 8 bases. The CDR3 totals 15 residues. As DNA, the CDR3 is TGTGCCAGCAGTTACGGGGCGAGCTCCTACAATGAGCAGTTCTTC. Encoded protein: CASSYGASSYNEQFF.

The chain couples TRBV7-2 to TRBJ1-6; D is uncertain. The V and J ends lost 1 base and 0 bases respectively, with 13 bases between them. CDR3 size: 18 residues. CDR1 is SGHTA, CDR2 FQGNSA, per germline. The CDR3 protein is CASSLVVLHGSYNSPLHF. The CDR3 DNA sequence: TGTGCCAGCAGCTTAGTGGTACTCCACGGCTCCTATAATTCACCCCTCCACTTT.